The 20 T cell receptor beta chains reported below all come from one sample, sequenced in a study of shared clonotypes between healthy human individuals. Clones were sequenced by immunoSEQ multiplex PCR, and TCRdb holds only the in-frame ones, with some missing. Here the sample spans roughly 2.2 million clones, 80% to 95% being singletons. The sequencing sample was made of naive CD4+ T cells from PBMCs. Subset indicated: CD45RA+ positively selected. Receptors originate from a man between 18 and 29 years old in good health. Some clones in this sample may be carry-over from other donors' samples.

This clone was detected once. The CDR3 here is CASSVRTGYEQYF. CDR3 DNA: TGTGCCAGTAGCGTCCGGACAGGGTACGAGCAGTACTTC. The chain employs TRBV19 and TRBJ2-7; 8 nucleotides align to TRBD1. Per germline, CDR1 LNHDA and CDR2 SQIVND (reference sequence). The CDR3 loop spans 13 amino acids. After removal of 6 bases from V and 4 bases from J, the junction contained 5 bases not matched to a gene.

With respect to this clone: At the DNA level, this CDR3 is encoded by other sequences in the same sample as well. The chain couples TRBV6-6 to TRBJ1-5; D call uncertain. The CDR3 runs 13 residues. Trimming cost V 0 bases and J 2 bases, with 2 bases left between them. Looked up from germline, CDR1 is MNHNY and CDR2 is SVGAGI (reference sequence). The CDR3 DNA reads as TGTGCCAGCAGTTACTCCCGCAATCAGCCCCAGCATTTT. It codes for CASSYSRNQPQHF.

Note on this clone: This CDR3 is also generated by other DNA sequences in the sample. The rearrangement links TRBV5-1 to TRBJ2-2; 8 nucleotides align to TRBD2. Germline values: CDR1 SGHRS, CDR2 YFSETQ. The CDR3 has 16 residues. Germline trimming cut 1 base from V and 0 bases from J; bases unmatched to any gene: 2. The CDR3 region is CASSLSAGANTGELFF. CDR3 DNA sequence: TGCGCCAGCAGCTTGTCAGCGGGAGCGAACACCGGGGAGCTGTTTTTT.

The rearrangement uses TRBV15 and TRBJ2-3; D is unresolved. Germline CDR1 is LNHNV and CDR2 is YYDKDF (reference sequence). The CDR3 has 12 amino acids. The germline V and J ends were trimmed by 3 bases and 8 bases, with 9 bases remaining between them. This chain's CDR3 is CATSRLYVTQYF. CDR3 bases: TGTGCCACCAGCAGGCTCTATGTTACGCAGTATTTT.

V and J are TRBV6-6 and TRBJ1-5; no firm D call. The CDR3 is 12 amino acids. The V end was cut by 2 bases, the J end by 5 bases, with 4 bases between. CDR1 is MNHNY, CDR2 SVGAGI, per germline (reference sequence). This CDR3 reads CASSYDHQPQHF. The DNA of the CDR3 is TGTGCCAGCAGTTACGACCATCAGCCCCAGCATTTT.

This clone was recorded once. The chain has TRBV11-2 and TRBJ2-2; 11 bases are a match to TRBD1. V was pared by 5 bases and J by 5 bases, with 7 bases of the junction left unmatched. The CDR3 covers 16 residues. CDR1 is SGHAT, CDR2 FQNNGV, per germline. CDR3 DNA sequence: TGTGCCAGCAGCCCTCCGGGACAGGGGGGAACCGGGGAGCTGTTTTTT. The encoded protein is CASSPPGQGGTGELFF.

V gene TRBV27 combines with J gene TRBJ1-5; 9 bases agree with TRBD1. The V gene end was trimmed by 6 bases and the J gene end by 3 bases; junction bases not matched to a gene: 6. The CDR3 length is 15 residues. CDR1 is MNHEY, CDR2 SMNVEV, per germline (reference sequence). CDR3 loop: CASSQDRGLNQPQHF. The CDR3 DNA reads TGTGCCAGCAGCCAGGACAGGGGCCTCAATCAGCCCCAGCATTTT.

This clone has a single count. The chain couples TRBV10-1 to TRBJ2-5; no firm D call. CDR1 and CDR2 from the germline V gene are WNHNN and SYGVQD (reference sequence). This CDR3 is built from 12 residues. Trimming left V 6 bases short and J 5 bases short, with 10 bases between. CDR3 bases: TGCGCCAGCAGCAGGCGTTGGGAGACCCAGTACTTC. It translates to CASSRRWETQYF.

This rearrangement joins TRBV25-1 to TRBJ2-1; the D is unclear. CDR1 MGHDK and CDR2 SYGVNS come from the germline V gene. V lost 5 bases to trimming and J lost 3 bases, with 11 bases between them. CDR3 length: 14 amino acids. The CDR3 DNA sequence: TGTGCCAGCAGTACTGTCGGTGGCTACAATGAGCAGTTCTTC. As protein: CASSTVGGYNEQFF.

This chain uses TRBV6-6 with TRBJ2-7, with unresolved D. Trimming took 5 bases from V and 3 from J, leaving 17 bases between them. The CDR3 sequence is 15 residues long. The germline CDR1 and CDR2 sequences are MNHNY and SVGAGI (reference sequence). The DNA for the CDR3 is TGTGCCAGCAGTCCAATTGACTCGGGTGACTACGAGCAGTACTTC. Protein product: CASSPIDSGDYEQYF.

In nucleotides, the CDR3 is TGTGCCAGCACCCCCGCGTGGGGCAGTCAAGAGACCCAGTACTTC. It yields the protein CASTPAWGSQETQYF. This chain uses TRBV6-5 with TRBJ2-5; perhaps TRBD1 as D (5 bases). The CDR3 has 15 residues. The germline V and J ends were trimmed by 7 bases and 2 bases, with 17 bases remaining between them. Germline-derived CDR1 and CDR2 are MNHEY and SVGAGI.

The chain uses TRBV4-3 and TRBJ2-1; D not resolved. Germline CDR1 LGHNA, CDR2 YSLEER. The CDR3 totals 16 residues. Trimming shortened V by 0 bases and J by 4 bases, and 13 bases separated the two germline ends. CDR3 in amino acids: CASSQESHRSYNEQFF. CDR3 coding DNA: TGCGCCAGCAGCCAAGAGAGTCATCGGTCTTACAATGAGCAGTTCTTC.

This CDR3 is CASTVRGVGYTF. In DNA form, the CDR3 reads TGTGCCAGCACCGTAAGGGGGGTTGGCTACACCTTC. V usage is TRBV28 and J usage is TRBJ1-2; maybe TRBD1 (6 bases). V dropped 7 bases and J dropped 7 bases, with 13 bases sitting between them. The CDR3 contains 12 residues. Germline V gene lookup returns CDR1 MDHEN and CDR2 SYDVKM.

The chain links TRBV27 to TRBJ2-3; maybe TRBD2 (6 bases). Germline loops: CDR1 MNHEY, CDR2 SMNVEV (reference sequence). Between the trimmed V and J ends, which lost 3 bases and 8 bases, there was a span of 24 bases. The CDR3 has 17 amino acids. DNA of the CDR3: TGTGCCAGCAGTTTTCTGGTTCCGGGACTGGGCATGGGTACGCAGTATTTT. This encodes CASSFLVPGLGMGTQYF.

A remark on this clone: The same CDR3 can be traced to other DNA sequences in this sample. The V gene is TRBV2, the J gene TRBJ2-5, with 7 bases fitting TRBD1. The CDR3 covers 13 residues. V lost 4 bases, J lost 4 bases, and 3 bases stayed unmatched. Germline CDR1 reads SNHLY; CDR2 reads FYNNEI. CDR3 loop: CASSATGRETQYF. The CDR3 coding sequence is TGTGCCAGCAGTGCGACAGGGCGAGAGACCCAGTACTTC.

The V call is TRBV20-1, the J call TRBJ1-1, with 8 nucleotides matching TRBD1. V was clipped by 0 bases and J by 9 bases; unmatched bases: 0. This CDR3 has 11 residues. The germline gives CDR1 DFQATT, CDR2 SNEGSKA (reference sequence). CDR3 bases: TGCAGTGCTAGAGACAGGGGGCAAGCTTTCTTT. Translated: CSARDRGQAFF.

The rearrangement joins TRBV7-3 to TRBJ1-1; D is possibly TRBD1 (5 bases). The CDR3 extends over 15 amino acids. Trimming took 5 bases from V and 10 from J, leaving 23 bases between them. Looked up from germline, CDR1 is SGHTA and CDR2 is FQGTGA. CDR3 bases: TGTGCCAGCAGCCCGACCGGGGACGGATTGTGGGGAGCTTTCTTT. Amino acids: CASSPTGDGLWGAFF.

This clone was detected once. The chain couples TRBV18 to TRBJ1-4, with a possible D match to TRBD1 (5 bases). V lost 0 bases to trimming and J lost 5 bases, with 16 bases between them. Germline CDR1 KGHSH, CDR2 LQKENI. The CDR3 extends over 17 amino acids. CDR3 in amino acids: CASSPPFGGNVNEKLFF. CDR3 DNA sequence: TGTGCCAGCTCACCACCGTTTGGGGGGAACGTCAATGAAAAACTGTTTTTT.

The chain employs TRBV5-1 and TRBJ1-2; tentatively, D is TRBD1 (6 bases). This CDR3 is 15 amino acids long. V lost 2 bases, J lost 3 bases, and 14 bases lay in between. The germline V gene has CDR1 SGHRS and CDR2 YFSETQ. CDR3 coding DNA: TGCGCCAGCAGCTTTACGGGGGGCGAGGACTATGGCTACACCTTC. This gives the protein CASSFTGGEDYGYTF.

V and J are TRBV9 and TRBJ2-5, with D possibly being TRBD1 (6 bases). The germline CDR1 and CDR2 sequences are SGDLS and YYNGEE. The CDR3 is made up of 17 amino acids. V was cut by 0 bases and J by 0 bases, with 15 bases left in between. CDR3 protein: CASSVAGTRSYQETQYF. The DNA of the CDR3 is TGTGCCAGCAGCGTAGCTGGGACAAGATCGTACCAAGAGACCCAGTACTTC.